This TCR beta chain was sequenced for a study of blood T cell repertoires in COVID-19 (TCRdb year 2020). About the full investigation: Samples from collaborators originated in the United States, Italy and Spain and spanned both the acute and convalescent phases of COVID-19. The prospective study material was composed of cDNA or gDNA derived from T cells, B-cell-depleted T cells, or PBMCs. The dataset comprised deeply sampled blood TCRbeta repertoires from subjects exposed to, actively infected with, or recovered from COVID-19. A freely available public database, intended as a resource for researchers studying the immune response to SARS-CoV-2, is where the repertoires were released. The samples were drawn from the first 160 participants of the ongoing ImmuneRACE study and from 1,254 subjects provided by 6 global collaborators. The sample metadata nearly always contained a de-identified subject ID, COVID-19 status, age in years and sex. HLA class I and class II types, where available, came from metadata supplied by the sample provider rather than from assay-based typing.

The investigation overall reported the following: How much clinical and demographic metadata was included differed by source and by participant, and the metadata was provided uncurated.

TCRbeta CDR3 regions were amplified from genomic DNA using the immunoSEQ Assay, a bias-controlled multiplex PCR. Per the source publication's procedure: Within the assay, amplification of reference gene primers was used to estimate how many nucleated cells each sample contained. To quantify the absolute abundance of each unique TCRbeta CDR3 rearrangement, sequence reads were collapsed and filtered. For each sample, productive Simpson clonality was calculated by taking the square root of Simpson's diversity index across productive rearrangements. In TCRdb, the immuneACCESS table is reduced to in-frame sequences with V and J assigned. These tables do not hold every clone; where another copy was compared, an unresolved V gene accounts for under half, and the others remain unexplained. Clone size and V and J calls were adopted from that table, with D and trimming inferred from the DNA. For this sample the table gives roughly 70,000 clones, of which roughly 80% were detected only once. The top ten constitute 22% of the sample.

According to the germline V gene (reference sequence), CDR1 reads LGHDT and CDR2 reads YNNKEL. Reading from cysteine to phenylalanine, the CDR3 counts 18 amino acids. Kept here is only the CDR3 DNA, which spans 54 bases and is read in frame from base 1. V has 3 bases trimmed and J has 2 bases trimmed; junction bases matching no gene number 7. About this clone itself: Its binding antigen is unknown. There are no base qualities to consult, and no much larger clone falls within one base.

Each collaborating institution followed its own protocols to collect whole blood in K2EDTA tubes. For TCRbeta analysis, collaborator samples were shipped as frozen whole blood, as isolated PBMCs, or as DNA extracted from either sample type. This sequence was found in a man aged 60 to 75 with acute or convalescent COVID-19. Sample: peripheral blood. The rearranged chain carries TRBV3-1 (or the pseudogene TRBV3-2) and TRBJ2-3; 14 bases in between match TRBD2. The CDR3 here reads CASSQWGTSGGSTDTQYF. The DNA sequence reads TGTGCCAGCAGCCAGTGGGGGACTAGCGGGGGCTCCACAGATACGCAGTATTTT.